A single sample gave rise to the 18 T cell receptor beta chains below, sequenced in a study of blood T cell repertoires in COVID-19. Assay used: immunoSEQ multiplex PCR; TCRdb lists only in-frame clones, some missing. The sample lists about 260,000 clones, 86% occurring once. Specimen: peripheral blood. Receptors originate from a man younger than 40 with active or convalescent COVID-19.

V is TRBV6-5 and J is TRBJ1-5, with a weak D call TRBD1 (5 bases). Trimming shortened V by 6 bases and J by 2 bases, and 11 bases separated the two germline ends. Germline CDR1 reads MNHEY; CDR2 reads SVGAGI. The CDR3 spans 14 residues. CDR3 nucleotide sequence: TGTGCCAGCAGCCCCGAAGGGGGCAATCAGCCCCAGCATTTT. This sequence encodes CASSPEGGNQPQHF.

V is TRBV5-1 and J is TRBJ2-3, with D maybe TRBD1 (6 bases). CDR1 is SGHRS and CDR2 is YFSETQ in the germline V gene. V dropped 4 bases and J dropped 6 bases, with 18 bases sitting between them. This CDR3 spans 15 amino acids. The CDR3 spells CASSHAGGRGDTQYF. CDR3 nucleotide sequence: TGCGCCAGCAGCCACGCTGGGGGCCGCGGGGATACGCAGTATTTT.

The gene calls are TRBV6-5 and TRBJ2-2; D not certain. V lost 4 bases and J lost 5, with 17 bases in between. Germline CDR1 reads MNHEY; CDR2 reads SVGAGI. The CDR3 sequence is 16 residues long. This chain's CDR3 is CASSFAAERGTGELFF. The CDR3 DNA reads as TGTGCCAGCAGTTTTGCGGCAGAACGTGGGACCGGGGAGCTGTTTTTT.

V is TRBV9 and J is TRBJ1-1; no clear D gene. From germline, CDR1 is SGDLS and CDR2 YYNGEE. V lost 3 bases, J lost 6 bases, and 15 bases lay in between. CDR3 length: 14 residues. CDR3 sequence (DNA): TGTGCCAGCAGCGGACCGACGGGTTTCGCTGAAGCTTTCTTT. Amino acid sequence: CASSGPTGFAEAFF.

The chain links TRBV19 to TRBJ1-1, with D hard to call. The CDR3 runs 19 residues. The germline V gene encodes CDR1 LNHDA and CDR2 SQIVND (reference sequence). Trimming removed 4 bases from V and 5 bases from J, with 29 bases in between. The CDR3 sequence: CASSKFLGSQARRRTEAFF. The CDR3 DNA sequence: TGTGCCAGTAGTAAGTTCTTGGGTTCCCAGGCCCGGAGGCGAACTGAAGCTTTCTTT.

This clone appeared once. The gene calls are TRBV19 and TRBJ1-1; D might be TRBD1 (5 bases). Germline assignment: CDR1 LNHDA and CDR2 SQIVND (reference sequence). Deletions cut 2 bases from V and 1 base from J, with 11 bases between. CDR3 length equals 15 residues. CDR3 nucleotide sequence: TGTGCCAGTAGTATAAGGGGCAGGCCGAACACTGAAGCTTTCTTT. Translated: CASSIRGRPNTEAFF.

The rearrangement uses TRBV11-2 and TRBJ2-1; TRBD2 matches at 11 bases. Germline loops: CDR1 SGHAT, CDR2 FQNNGV. J lost 3 bases, V lost 5 bases, and 3 bases had no gene match. The CDR3 sequence is 15 residues long. CDR3 amino acids: CASSQLAGVYNEQFF. The CDR3 DNA reads as TGTGCCAGCAGCCAACTAGCGGGGGTCTACAATGAGCAGTTCTTC.

This chain uses TRBV28 with TRBJ1-5; D is possibly TRBD1 (6 bases). Germline lookup yields CDR1 MDHEN and CDR2 SYDVKM. V was clipped by 8 bases and J by 7 bases, with 21 bases between them. The CDR3 is 15 residues long. The CDR3 reads CASLGNTQGGQPQHF. The CDR3 DNA reads TGTGCCAGCCTAGGAAATACACAGGGAGGGCAGCCCCAGCATTTT.

J is TRBJ2-1 and V is TRBV6-4; D not resolved. This CDR3 is 15 amino acids long. CDR1 and CDR2 (germline): MRHNA, SNTAGT. The V and J ends lost 3 bases and 0 bases respectively, with 9 bases between them. The CDR3 DNA follows: TGTGCCAGCAGTGAACAGAGAAACTCCTACAATGAGCAGTTCTTC. Translation: CASSEQRNSYNEQFF.

The rearrangement links TRBV19 to TRBJ1-1; no clear D gene. Between the trimmed V and J ends, which lost 4 bases and 6 bases, there was a span of 15 bases. Germline CDR1 is LNHDA and CDR2 is SQIVND (reference sequence). There are 14 residues in the CDR3. In nucleotides, the CDR3 is TGTGCCAGTAGTAATCCCGGGATCCGAGCTGAAGCTTTCTTT. This translates into CASSNPGIRAEAFF.

This rearrangement joins TRBV2 to TRBJ1-2; 7 bases fit TRBD1. The CDR3 runs 14 residues. Germline lookup yields CDR1 SNHLY and CDR2 FYNNEI. V shed 8 bases, J shed 5 bases, and the junction held 11 bases outside the gene matches. CDR3 residues: CASSGGESYYGYTF. The CDR3 DNA is TGTGCCAGCTCAGGGGGTGAAAGTTATTATGGCTACACCTTC.

V and J are TRBV2 and TRBJ1-2, with D maybe TRBD1 (6 bases). CDR3 size: 15 residues. CDR1 is SNHLY and CDR2 is FYNNEI in the germline V gene. The V end was cut by 7 bases, the J end by 7 bases, with 22 bases between. The CDR3 spells CASTQSATGWGGYTF. The CDR3 DNA follows: TGTGCCAGCACCCAAAGTGCAACAGGGTGGGGTGGCTACACCTTC.

This chain joins TRBV15 and TRBJ1-4; no definite D call. The CDR3 sequence is 16 residues long. Looked up from germline, CDR1 is LNHNV and CDR2 is YYDKDF (reference sequence). V was shortened by 1 base and J by 0 bases, with 9 bases between the two germline ends. The DNA of the CDR3 is TGTGCCACCAGCAGAGTTCGGGGAGCAACTAATGAAAAACTGTTTTTT. Amino acids: CATSRVRGATNEKLFF.

J is TRBJ1-1 and V is TRBV27; weak D call: TRBD1 (5 bases). This CDR3 has 13 amino acids. V lost 3 bases to trimming and J lost 5 bases, with 10 bases between them. Germline V gene sequence: CDR1 MNHEY, CDR2 SMNVEV (reference sequence). The CDR3 DNA reads TGTGCCAGCAGTTTGTACAGGCTAACTGAAGCTTTCTTT. This codes for CASSLYRLTEAFF.

A single count supports this clone. The J gene is TRBJ2-3, the V gene TRBV18; 11 bases match TRBD2. CDR3 length: 17 amino acids. Unmatched junction bases numbered 7, after V lost 0 bases and J lost 5 bases. The germline gives CDR1 KGHSH, CDR2 LQKENI. The CDR3 sequence is CASSPPLLAGGQDTQYF. CDR3 DNA sequence: TGTGCCAGCTCACCACCGCTCCTAGCGGGGGGACAAGATACGCAGTATTTT.

This clone was seen just once. The chain couples TRBV6-1 to TRBJ1-5, with 9 nucleotides matching TRBD1. Looked up from germline, CDR1 is MNHNS and CDR2 is SASEGT. The CDR3 sequence is 16 residues long. With 1 base clipped from V and 6 bases from J, the junction kept 7 bases outside the gene matches. The CDR3: CASSEGTGGASQPQHF. In nucleotides, the CDR3 is TGTGCCAGCAGTGAAGGAACAGGGGGCGCATCTCAGCCCCAGCATTTT.

The chain links TRBV2 to TRBJ1-5; 9 nucleotides line up with TRBD1. The CDR3 spans 13 residues. Germline V gene lookup returns CDR1 SNHLY and CDR2 FYNNEI. V gave up 6 bases and J gave up 7 bases; unmatched junction bases: 4. CDR3: CASRGTGRQPQHF. For the CDR3, the DNA is TGTGCCAGCAGAGGGACAGGGCGACAGCCCCAGCATTTT.

The V gene is TRBV6-5, the J gene TRBJ2-1; 7 nucleotides line up with TRBD1. This CDR3 is built from 15 residues. Looked up from germline, CDR1 is MNHEY and CDR2 is SVGAGI. The trim removed 6 bases at V and 4 bases at J, leaving 9 bases unmatched. In DNA form, the CDR3 reads TGTGCCAGCAGATCTCCGGGACAGAGATACAATGAGCAGTTCTTC. Protein sequence: CASRSPGQRYNEQFF.